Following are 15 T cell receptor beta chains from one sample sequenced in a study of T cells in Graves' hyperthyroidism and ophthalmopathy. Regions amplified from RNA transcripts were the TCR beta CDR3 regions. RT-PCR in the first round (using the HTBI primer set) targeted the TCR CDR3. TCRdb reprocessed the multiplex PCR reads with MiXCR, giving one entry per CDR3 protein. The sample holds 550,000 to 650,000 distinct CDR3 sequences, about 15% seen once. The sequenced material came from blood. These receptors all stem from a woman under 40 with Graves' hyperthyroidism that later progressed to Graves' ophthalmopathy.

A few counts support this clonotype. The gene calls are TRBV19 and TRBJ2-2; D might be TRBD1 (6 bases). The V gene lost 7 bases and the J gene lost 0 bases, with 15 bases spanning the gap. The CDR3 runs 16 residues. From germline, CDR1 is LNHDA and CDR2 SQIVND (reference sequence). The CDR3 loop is CASTLGGYTNTGELFF. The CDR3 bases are TGTGCCAGTACTCTTGGGGGCTATACGAACACCGGGGAGCTGTTTTTT.

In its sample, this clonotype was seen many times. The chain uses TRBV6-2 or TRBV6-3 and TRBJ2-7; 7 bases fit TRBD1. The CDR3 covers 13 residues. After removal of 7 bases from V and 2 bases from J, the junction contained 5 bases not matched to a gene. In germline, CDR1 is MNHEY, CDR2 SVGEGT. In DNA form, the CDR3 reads TGTGCCAGCACCAGGGGGACCACCTACGAGCAGTACTTC. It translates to CASTRGTTYEQYF.

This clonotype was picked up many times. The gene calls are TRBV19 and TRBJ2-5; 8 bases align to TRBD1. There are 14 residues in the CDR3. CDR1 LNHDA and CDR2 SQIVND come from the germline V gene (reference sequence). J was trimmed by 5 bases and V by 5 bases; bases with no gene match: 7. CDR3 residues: CASSQTRGPETQYF. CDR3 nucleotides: TGTGCCAGTAGTCAAACCAGGGGGCCGGAGACCCAGTACTTC.

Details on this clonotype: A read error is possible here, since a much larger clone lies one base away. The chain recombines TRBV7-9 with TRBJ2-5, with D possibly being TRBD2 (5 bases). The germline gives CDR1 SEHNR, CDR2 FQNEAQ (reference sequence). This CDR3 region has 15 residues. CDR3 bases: TGTGCCAGTTGGAGGCCGGGCGAGGGTCAAGAGGCCCAGTACTTC. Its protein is CASWRPGEGQEAQYF.

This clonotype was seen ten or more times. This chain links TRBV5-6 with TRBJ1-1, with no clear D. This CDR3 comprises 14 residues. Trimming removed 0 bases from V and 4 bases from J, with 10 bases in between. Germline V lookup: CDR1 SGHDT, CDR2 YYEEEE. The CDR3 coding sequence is TGTGCCAGCAGCTTGGAGGTGGAGGGCACTGAAGCTTTCTTT. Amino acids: CASSLEVEGTEAFF.

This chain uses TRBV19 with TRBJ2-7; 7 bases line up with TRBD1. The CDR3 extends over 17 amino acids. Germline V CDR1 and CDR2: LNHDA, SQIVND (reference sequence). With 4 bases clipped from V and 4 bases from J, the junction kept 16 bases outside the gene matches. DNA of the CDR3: TGTGCCAGTAGTAAGAAACCCACAGGGGTTGCAGGATACGAGCAGTACTTC. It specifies CASSKKPTGVAGYEQYF.

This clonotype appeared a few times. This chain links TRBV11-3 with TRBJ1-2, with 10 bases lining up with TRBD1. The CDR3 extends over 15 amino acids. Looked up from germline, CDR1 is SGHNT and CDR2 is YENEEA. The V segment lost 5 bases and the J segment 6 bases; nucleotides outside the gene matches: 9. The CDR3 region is CASSLNPGTGDGYTF. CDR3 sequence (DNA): TGTGCCAGCAGCCTAAACCCCGGGACAGGGGATGGCTACACCTTC.

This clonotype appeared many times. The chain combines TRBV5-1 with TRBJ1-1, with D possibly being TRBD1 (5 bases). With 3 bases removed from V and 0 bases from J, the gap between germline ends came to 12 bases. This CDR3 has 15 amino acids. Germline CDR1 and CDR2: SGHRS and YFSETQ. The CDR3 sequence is CASSWDGPMNTEAFF. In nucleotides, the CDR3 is TGCGCCAGCAGCTGGGACGGGCCCATGAACACTGAAGCTTTCTTT.

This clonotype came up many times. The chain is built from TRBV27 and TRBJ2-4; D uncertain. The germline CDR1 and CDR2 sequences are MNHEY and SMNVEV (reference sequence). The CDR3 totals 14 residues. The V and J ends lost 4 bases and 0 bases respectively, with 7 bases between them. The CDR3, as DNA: TGTGCCAGCAGTTCAATCTTAGCCAAAAACATTCAGTACTTC. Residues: CASSSILAKNIQYF.

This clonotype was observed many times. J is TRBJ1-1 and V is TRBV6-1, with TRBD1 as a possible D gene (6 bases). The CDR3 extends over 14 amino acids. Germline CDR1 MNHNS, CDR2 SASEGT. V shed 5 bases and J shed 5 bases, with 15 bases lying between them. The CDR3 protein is CASSYKGGGTEAFF. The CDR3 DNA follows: TGTGCCAGCAGTTATAAGGGGGGTGGAACTGAAGCTTTCTTT.

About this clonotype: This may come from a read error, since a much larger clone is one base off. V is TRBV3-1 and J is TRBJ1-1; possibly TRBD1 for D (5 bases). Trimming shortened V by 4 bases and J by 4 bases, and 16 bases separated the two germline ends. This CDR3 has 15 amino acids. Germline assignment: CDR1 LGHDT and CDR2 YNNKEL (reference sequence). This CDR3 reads CASSLRGELSTEAFF. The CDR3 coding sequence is TGTGCCAGCAGCCTAAGAGGGGAATTGAGCACTGAAGCTTTCTTT.

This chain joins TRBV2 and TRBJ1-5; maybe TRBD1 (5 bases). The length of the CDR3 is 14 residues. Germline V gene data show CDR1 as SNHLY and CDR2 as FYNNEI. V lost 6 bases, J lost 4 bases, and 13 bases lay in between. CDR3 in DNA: TGTGCCAGCAGGGGGACGCGACCTAATCAGCCCCAGCATTTT. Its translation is CASRGTRPNQPQHF. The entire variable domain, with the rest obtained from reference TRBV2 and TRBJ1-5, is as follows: EPEVTQTPSHQVTQMGQEVILRCVPISNHLYFYWYRQILGQKVEFLVSFYNNEISEKSEIFDDQFSVERPDGSNFTLKIRSTKLEDSAMYFCASRGTRPNQPQHFGDGTRLSIL.

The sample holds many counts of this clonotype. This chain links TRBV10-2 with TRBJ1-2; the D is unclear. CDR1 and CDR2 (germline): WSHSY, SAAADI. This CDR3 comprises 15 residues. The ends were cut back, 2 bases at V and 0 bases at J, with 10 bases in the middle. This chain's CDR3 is CASSERAGANYGYTF. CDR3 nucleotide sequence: TGCGCCAGCAGTGAGAGGGCAGGAGCTAACTATGGCTACACCTTC.

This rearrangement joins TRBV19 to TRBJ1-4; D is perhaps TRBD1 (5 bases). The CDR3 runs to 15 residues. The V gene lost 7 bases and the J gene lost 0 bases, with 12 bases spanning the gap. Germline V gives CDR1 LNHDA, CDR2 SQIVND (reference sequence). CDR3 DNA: TGTGCCAGTACCGGACAACTTGCAACTAATGAAAAACTGTTTTTT. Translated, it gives CASTGQLATNEKLFF.

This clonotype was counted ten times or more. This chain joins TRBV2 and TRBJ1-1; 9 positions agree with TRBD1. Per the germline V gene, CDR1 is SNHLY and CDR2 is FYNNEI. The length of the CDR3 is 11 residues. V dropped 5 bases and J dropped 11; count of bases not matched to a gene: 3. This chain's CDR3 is CASSRDRAAFF. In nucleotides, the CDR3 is TGTGCCAGCAGTCGGGACAGGGCCGCTTTCTTT.